These 11 T cell receptor beta chains were all obtained from the same sample, sequenced in a study of blood T cells in healthy people across ages. The authors ran a second PCR of 7 to 11 cycles using a sample-barcoded 5' primer and a J-beta primer mix. MiXCR was run by TCRdb on the 5' RACE reads, yielding one entry per CDR3 protein. The sample shows some 760,000 distinct CDR3 sequences, approximately 25% of them seen only once. A further study also used this sample, focusing on T cells of mothers and their children.

Sequencing was carried out using blood. These receptors came from a boy aged 10-17 years in good health.

This clonotype was picked up a small number of times. V gene TRBV3-1 combines with J gene TRBJ2-1, with D possibly matching TRBD2 (5 bases). The germline gives CDR1 LGHDT, CDR2 YNNKEL (reference sequence). This CDR3 comprises 15 residues. The germline V and J ends were trimmed by 3 bases and 2 bases, with 11 bases remaining between them. DNA for the CDR3: TGTGCCAGCAGCCAGGCGGGCATTACCTACAATGAGCAGTTCTTC. Its protein product is CASSQAGITYNEQFF.

The rearrangement links TRBV4-1 to TRBJ2-7; TRBD1 aligns across 9 bases. The junction had 9 bases not matched to a gene; V was cut back by 6 bases and J by 3 bases. The CDR3 covers 15 residues. Per germline, CDR1 MGHRA and CDR2 YSYEKL. The CDR3 is CASRGPGTGIYEQYF. As DNA, the CDR3 is TGCGCCAGCAGGGGTCCCGGGACAGGGATCTACGAGCAGTACTTC.

This chain links TRBV7-8 with TRBJ1-1; D is ambiguous. The germline gives CDR1 SGHVS, CDR2 FQNEAQ. The CDR3 loop spans 15 amino acids. The V end was cut by 4 bases, the J end by 3 bases, with 15 bases between. The CDR3 DNA reads as TGTGCCAGCAGCTCCCGGTGGGTTTGGGACACTGAAGCTTTCTTT. Its translation: CASSSRWVWDTEAFF. Combining the CDR3 with reference TRBV7-8 and TRBJ1-1 gives the whole variable domain GAGVSQSPRYKVAKRGQDVALRCDPISGHVSLFWYQQALGQGPEFLTYFQNEAQLDKSGLPSDRFFAERPEGSVSTLKIQRTQQEDSAVYLCASSSRWVWDTEAFFGQGTRLTVV.

The chain recombines TRBV7-9 with TRBJ2-5; 7 bases fit TRBD1. In germline, CDR1 is SEHNR, CDR2 FQNEAQ (reference sequence). The ends lost 5 bases at V and 6 bases at J; junction bases unmatched: 6. The CDR3 totals 13 residues. The CDR3 spells CASSPRQGKTQYF. In nucleotides, the CDR3 is TGTGCCAGCAGCCCTAGACAGGGAAAGACCCAGTACTTC.

V gene TRBV4-3 combines with J gene TRBJ1-4; D unclear. The CDR3 sequence is 13 residues long. Germline V lookup: CDR1 LGHNA, CDR2 YSLEER. Trimming took 0 bases from V and 16 from J, leaving 15 bases between them. The CDR3 protein is CASSQDGTGEQFF. Written as DNA, the CDR3 is TGCGCCAGCAGCCAAGATGGAACCGGAGAACAGTTTTTT.

V is TRBV7-8 and J is TRBJ2-1; TRBD2 agrees at 10 bases. J was trimmed by 3 bases and V by 0 bases; bases with no gene match: 5. This CDR3 spans 17 amino acids. Germline CDR1 and CDR2: SGHVS and FQNEAQ. Here the CDR3 DNA reads TGTGCCAGCAGCTTAGCTCCTAGCGGGGGAATCTACAATGAGCAGTTCTTC. It is translated as CASSLAPSGGIYNEQFF.

This chain links TRBV9 with TRBJ2-1; D might be TRBD2 (6 bases). V lost 3 bases to trimming and J lost 6 bases, with 16 bases between them. Germline CDR1 and CDR2: SGDLS and YYNGEE. There are 15 residues in the CDR3. The CDR3 sequence is CASSAGLGGGNEQFF. CDR3 in DNA: TGTGCCAGCAGCGCCGGGCTCGGGGGTGGCAATGAGCAGTTCTTC.

This clonotype was seen a few times. The V gene is TRBV20-1, the J gene TRBJ2-1; 14 positions agree with TRBD2. The trim removed 5 bases at V and 9 bases at J, leaving 9 bases unmatched. The length of the CDR3 is 15 residues. Germline V gene data show CDR1 as DFQATT and CDR2 as SNEGSKA (reference sequence). CDR3 region: CSADRLAGGLGEQFF. The CDR3 nucleotides are TGCAGTGCTGACCGACTAGCGGGGGGGCTAGGTGAGCAGTTCTTC.

This clonotype was seen repeatedly, ten times or more. The chain joins TRBV9 to TRBJ1-4; D call uncertain. The CDR3 is made up of 14 amino acids. V dropped 4 bases and J dropped 4 bases, with 11 bases sitting between them. The V gene's germline CDR1 is SGDLS and CDR2 YYNGEE. The chain's CDR3 is CASSPRGDNEKLFF. CDR3 nucleotides: TGTGCCAGCAGCCCTCGAGGTGATAATGAAAAACTGTTTTTT.

Only a few counts were recorded for this clonotype. V and J are TRBV6-5 and TRBJ2-2; 8 bases are a match to TRBD2. Per germline, CDR1 MNHEY and CDR2 SVGAGI. The CDR3 has 21 amino acids. Trimming at V came to 2 bases and at J to 1 base, leaving 18 bases not matched to a gene. CDR3 DNA: TGTGCCAGCAGTTACGACCCCCTCGGGCGGACTAGCTCGCGGAACACCGGGGAGCTGTTTTTT. This translates into CASSYDPLGRTSSRNTGELFF.

The chain carries TRBV4-3 and TRBJ1-4; D not certain. V lost 1 base and J lost 6, with 27 bases in between. CDR3 length equals 20 residues. In germline, CDR1 is LGHNA, CDR2 YSLEER. The CDR3 bases are TGCGCCAGCAGCCAAGGCCGGATTGGCTGGGCCCCATTCGCTTATGAAAAACTGTTTTTT. Its protein is CASSQGRIGWAPFAYEKLFF.